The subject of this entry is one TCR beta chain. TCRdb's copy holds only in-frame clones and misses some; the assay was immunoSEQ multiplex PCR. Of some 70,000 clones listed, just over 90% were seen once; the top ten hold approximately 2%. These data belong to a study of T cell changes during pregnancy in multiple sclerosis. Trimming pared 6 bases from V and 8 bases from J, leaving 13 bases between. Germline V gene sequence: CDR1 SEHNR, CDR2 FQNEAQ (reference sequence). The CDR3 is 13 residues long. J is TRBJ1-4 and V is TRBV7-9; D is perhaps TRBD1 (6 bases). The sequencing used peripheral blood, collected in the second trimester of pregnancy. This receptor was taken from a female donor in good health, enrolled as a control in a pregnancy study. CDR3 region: CASRMTGGEKLFF. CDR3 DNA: TGTGCCAGCAGGATGACAGGCGGAGAAAAACTGTTTTTT.